This T cell receptor beta chain is from a study of T cell repertoires in cytomegalovirus infection. This clonotype was counted at least ten times. A single record per CDR3 protein comes from TCRdb applying MiXCR to the reads. Of under 350,000 distinct CDR3 sequences detected, more than 8% appear once; the ten largest clones hold roughly 4.5%. V gave up 4 bases and J gave up 0 bases, with 9 bases separating them. Per germline, CDR1 SGHTA and CDR2 FQGNSA. This CDR3 comprises 15 residues. The J gene is TRBJ1-4, the V gene TRBV7-2, with TRBD1 as a possible D gene (6 bases). This TCR was sampled from a human donor in good health (CMV status not recorded). Some clones in this sample may be carry-over from other donors' samples. Sequencing was done on a sample of PBMCs. CDR3 sequence: CASSSGDTTNEKLFF. Here the CDR3 DNA reads TGTGCCAGCAGCTCAGGGGATACAACTAATGAAAAACTGTTTTTT.